One T cell receptor beta chain is described in this entry. Its antigen is not known. The PCR template was genomic DNA. The TCR beta CDR3 region was amplified using 30 forward and 13 reverse primers. TCRdb called the multiplex PCR reads again in MiXCR, with one record for every CDR3 protein. There are fewer than 350,000 distinct CDR3 sequences in the sample; roughly 50% occur only once, and roughly 15% lies in the top ten. The data originate from a study of type 1 and type 2 diabetes patients. Study-level information: The whole study generated some 20,000,000 paired-end reads. Points from the study as a whole: V and J gene usage correlated at about 0.97 between type 2 diabetes and control samples. In type 2 diabetes, highly-expanded CD4+ clones took a median around 4% of reads.

CDR3 length: 15 residues. CDR1 is DFQATT and CDR2 is SNEGSKA in the germline V gene (reference sequence). V trimming: 4 bases; J trimming: 6 bases; junction bases outside the gene matches: 12. The TCR originated in a man aged 18-30 years with type 2 diabetes. The sequenced sample was peripheral blood mononuclear cells (PBMCs). The rearrangement links TRBV20-1 to TRBJ2-7, with 10 bases matching TRBD2. CDR3 DNA sequence: TGCAGTGCTATGGGACTAGCGCGAAGGCGGGGCGAGCAGTACTTC. The encoded protein is CSAMGLARRRGEQYF.